Below are 17 T cell receptor beta chains sequenced from a single sample in a study of cytotoxic CD8 clonotypes in ibrutinib-treated CLL. Sequencing used immunoSEQ multiplex PCR; TCRdb keeps in-frame clones, though not all of them. The data hold roughly 150,000 clones, with about 78% observed a single time. The sample in question was PBMCs, obtained after 24 months of ibrutinib treatment. These receptors originate from a human donor with chronic lymphocytic leukemia.

The V call is TRBV7-2, the J call TRBJ1-1, with D uncertain. CDR3 size: 13 residues. The V end lost 4 bases, the J end lost 6 bases, and 12 bases lay between the germline ends. Per germline, CDR1 SGHTA and CDR2 FQGNSA. The CDR3 spells CASSYQGRAEAFF. In DNA form, the CDR3 reads TGTGCCAGCAGCTACCAAGGCCGGGCTGAAGCTTTCTTT.

This rearrangement joins TRBV19 to TRBJ1-6, with D possibly TRBD1 on 5 matching bases. CDR1 and CDR2 from the germline V gene are LNHDA and SQIVND (reference sequence). The V end was cut by 9 bases, the J end by 10 bases, with 22 bases between. CDR3 length equals 15 residues. The CDR3 loop is CASRGFGGVGSPLHF. Written as DNA, the CDR3 is TGTGCCAGCCGCGGGTTTGGGGGGGTCGGCTCACCCCTCCACTTT.

V and J are TRBV4-2 and TRBJ1-1; D remains ambiguous. Germline V gene data show CDR1 as LGHNA and CDR2 as YNFKEQ. The CDR3 runs 14 residues. V gave up 5 bases and J gave up 3 bases, with 13 bases separating them. The CDR3 DNA is TGTGCCAGCAGCGACCAGGCCCGTTACACTGAAGCTTTCTTT. Residues: CASSDQARYTEAFF.

The J gene is TRBJ1-1, the V gene TRBV30; 7 bases are a match to TRBD1. This CDR3 contains 14 residues. The germline gives CDR1 GTSNPN, CDR2 SVGIG (reference sequence). Trimming took 5 bases from V and 1 from J; bases not matched to a gene: 7. The chain's CDR3 is CAWHPGTANTEAFF. The CDR3 DNA follows: TGTGCCTGGCACCCCGGGACAGCGAACACTGAAGCTTTCTTT.

The chain is built from TRBV2 and TRBJ1-5; 8 nucleotides line up with TRBD1. Germline-derived CDR1 and CDR2 are SNHLY and FYNNEI. Trimming at V came to 5 bases and at J to 6 bases, leaving 9 bases not matched to a gene. This CDR3 has 15 residues. CDR3 bases: TGTGCCAGCAGTTCCCAGGGCGACAGGGGTCAGCCCCAGCATTTT. Its protein product is CASSSQGDRGQPQHF.

Here the CDR3 DNA reads TGTGCCAGCGGTCGGGACCTCACTGGAAACACCATATATTTT. Its protein is CASGRDLTGNTIYF. The chain couples TRBV6-1 to TRBJ1-3, with D possibly matching TRBD1 (5 bases). In germline, CDR1 is MNHNS, CDR2 SASEGT. Trimming took 8 bases from V and 2 from J, leaving 13 bases between them. There are 14 residues in the CDR3.

Remarks on this clone: Within the sample, other DNA sequences also encode this same CDR3. This chain connects TRBV7-2 to TRBJ2-7; tentatively, D is TRBD2 (5 bases). Germline V gene data show CDR1 as SGHTA and CDR2 as FQGNSA. Trimming cost V 1 base and J 2 bases, with 6 bases left between them. This CDR3 contains 13 residues. The CDR3 DNA sequence: TGTGCCAGCAGCTTAGGGACTCCCTACGAGCAGTACTTC. Amino acid sequence: CASSLGTPYEQYF.

This rearrangement joins TRBV6-5 to TRBJ2-7, with D possibly TRBD2 on 5 matching bases. The CDR3 consists of 14 residues. Trimming shortened V by 5 bases and J by 7 bases, and 18 bases separated the two germline ends. Looked up from germline, CDR1 is MNHEY and CDR2 is SVGAGI. The CDR3 DNA reads as TGTGCCAGCAGTAGCGACACGGGATTTCGGGAGCAGTACTTC. Translated: CASSSDTGFREQYF.

This clone was seen a few times. The chain joins TRBV5-1 to TRBJ1-2, with unresolved D. CDR1 SGHRS and CDR2 YFSETQ come from the germline V gene. Trimming cost V 4 bases and J 6 bases, with 16 bases left between them. The CDR3 is 14 amino acids. CDR3 residues: CASSPWFDRDGYTF. The CDR3 DNA sequence: TGCGCCAGCAGCCCCTGGTTTGACCGGGATGGCTACACCTTC.

This chain uses TRBV29-1 with TRBJ1-4; possibly TRBD1 for D (5 bases). The CDR3 consists of 17 residues. Trimming pared 3 bases from V and 0 bases from J, leaving 17 bases between. The germline V gene has CDR1 SQVTM and CDR2 ANQGSEA. The CDR3 sequence: CSVEGDPKEATNEKLFF. The DNA of the CDR3 is TGCAGCGTTGAGGGGGACCCCAAGGAGGCAACTAATGAAAAACTGTTTTTT.

The gene calls are TRBV2 and TRBJ2-5, with 9 bases identical to TRBD2. CDR3 length: 15 amino acids. Germline CDR1 reads SNHLY; CDR2 reads FYNNEI. Trimming took 7 bases from V and 5 from J; bases not matched to a gene: 11. CDR3 nucleotides: TGTGCCAGCACCCGACTGGGCGGGGGGGCTGAGACCCAGTACTTC. As protein: CASTRLGGGAETQYF.

This rearrangement joins TRBV7-6 to TRBJ2-3; D not resolved. From germline, CDR1 is SGHVS and CDR2 FNYEAQ. The CDR3 covers 13 residues. Between the trimmed V and J ends, which lost 0 bases and 2 bases, there was a span of 3 bases. DNA for the CDR3: TGTGCCAGCAGCTTAGCGAACACAGATACGCAGTATTTT. Residues: CASSLANTDTQYF.

This clone was counted a single time. The chain joins TRBV10-3 to TRBJ2-2; D may match TRBD1 or TRBD2 (5 bases each). V lost 6 bases and J 4 bases, leaving 9 bases between the germline ends. The CDR3 totals 13 residues. CDR1 and CDR2 from the germline V gene are ENHRY and SYGVKD. CDR3 sequence (DNA): TGTGCCATCAGCAGAGGGGCCACCGGGGAGCTGTTTTTT. This gives the protein CAISRGATGELFF.

The chain couples TRBV10-3 to TRBJ1-6; tentatively, D is TRBD1 (5 bases). Trimming shortened V by 6 bases and J by 5 bases, and 17 bases separated the two germline ends. Per the germline V gene, CDR1 is ENHRY and CDR2 is SYGVKD. This CDR3 spans 16 amino acids. The chain's CDR3 is CAIRPTNTGDNSPLHF. CDR3 nucleotides: TGTGCCATCAGGCCCACCAACACAGGCGATAATTCACCCCTCCACTTT.

The chain has TRBV5-4 and TRBJ1-6, with unresolved D. V was shortened by 4 bases and J by 7 bases, with 12 bases between the two germline ends. The CDR3 is made up of 14 amino acids. The V gene's germline CDR1 is SGHNT and CDR2 YYREEE (reference sequence). In DNA, the CDR3 is TGTGCCAGCAGCAGGGAGGAACAGAATTCACCCCTCCACTTT. This codes for CASSREEQNSPLHF. Based on the CDR3 plus reference TRBV5-4 and TRBJ1-6, the full variable domain is ETGVTQSPTHLIKTRGQQVTLRCSSQSGHNTVSWYQQALGQGPQFIFQYYREEENGRGNFPPRFSGLQFPNYSSELNVNALELDDSALYLCASSREEQNSPLHFGNGTRLTVT.

The rearrangement links TRBV5-5 to TRBJ2-3; maybe TRBD1 (8 bases). The CDR3 is made up of 14 amino acids. The V gene lost 10 bases and the J gene lost 2 bases, with 17 bases spanning the gap. Per the germline V gene, CDR1 is SGHKS and CDR2 is YYEKEE (reference sequence). The chain's CDR3 is CAAGGTGSTDTQYF. CDR3 in DNA: TGTGCCGCCGGGGGGACAGGCTCCACAGATACGCAGTATTTT.

This clone occurred a few times. The J gene is TRBJ1-4, the V gene TRBV5-1; no clear D gene. Germline CDR1 and CDR2: SGHRS and YFSETQ. This CDR3 has 16 residues. The V end was cut by 0 bases, the J end by 3 bases, with 12 bases between. The CDR3: CASSLGSGRANEKLFF. CDR3 coding DNA: TGCGCCAGCAGCTTGGGTTCGGGAAGAGCTAATGAAAAACTGTTTTTT.